What follows are 3 T cell receptor beta chains derived from one specimen sequenced in a study of tumor-infiltrating lymphocytes in primary liver carcinoma (dated 2017 in TCRdb). Without any cell sorting, total RNA and DNA were co-extracted from approximately 20-30 mg of bulk tissue using the AllPrep DNA/RNA mini kit. Instrument used: Illumina HiSeq 2500. Using a constant-region primer and ProtoScript II reverse transcriptase, TCRbeta-specific cDNA was reverse-transcribed from about 0.45 ug total RNA. TCRbeta libraries were built with three nested multiplex PCR rounds, a slightly modified ARM-PCR procedure. Multiplex TRBV1-TRBV30 forward primers and a Cbeta reverse primer were used in the first two PCR rounds, each of which was run for 9 to 11 cycles. The public reads were run again by TCRdb, first through fastp at Q25 and then through MiXCR, and only productive beta chains were kept. Each entry is one CDR3 protein sequence, shown with its most common DNA and genes. This sample is represented by fewer than 85,000 distinct CDR3 sequences; about 75% of them were singletons. The top ten hold approximately 26% of the sample.

Material for sequencing was tumor-adjacent normal liver tissue. These receptors were collected from a man aged 40-49 years with primary liver carcinoma and hepatitis B virus infection.

As for this clonotype: One end of the junction does not line up with germline, which may come from a read error. V is TRBV6-5 and J is TRBJ2-7; 7 nucleotides match TRBD2. The CDR3 loop spans 15 amino acids. Germline CDR1 reads MNHEY; CDR2 reads SVGAGI. DNA for the CDR3: TGTGCCAGTAGTTATGGGGCTAGCGGAACCCACGAGCTGTACTTC. Residues: CASSYGASGTHELYF.

Regarding this clonotype: No conserved phenylalanine or tryptophan is present at the end of the CDR3, so a read error is the likely explanation. In DNA, the CDR3 is TGTGCCAGCAGCTTAGTCCCCGGGGCTAGCGAGAGGGAGCGTGAGCAGTACCCC. Protein: CASSLVPGASEREREQYP. The V gene is TRBV11-2, the J gene TRBJ2-7; a possible D gene is TRBD2 (6 bases). Germline V gene data show CDR1 as SGHAT and CDR2 as FQNNGV. This CDR3 contains 18 residues. Trimming removed 1 base at V and 7 bases at J, with 26 bases between.

Points on this clonotype: The germline gene is not matched at one end of the junction; a read error may be the cause. This sequence joins TRBV11-2 and TRBJ1-2; 7 nucleotides agree with TRBD1. The CDR3 length is 15 residues. Germline-derived CDR1 and CDR2 are SGHAT and FQNNGV. CDR3 DNA: TGTGCCAACAGCTATACAGGGGACTCCTCCCCTGACTACACCTTC. Its protein is CANSYTGDSSPDYTF.